This T cell receptor beta chain was recorded in a study of OX40 agonist ivuxolimab in advanced cancers. Overall study context: Males comprised 82.7% of the group, whose mean age was approximately 60 years (range 23 to 79).

This table comes from immunoSEQ multiplex PCR, and its TCRdb copy is limited to in-frame clones, with some not included. Of 76,000 or so clones in the sample, roughly 86% were seen once. V was cut by 4 bases and J by 0 bases, with 16 bases left in between. This CDR3 comprises 18 residues. Germline V gives CDR1 LNHDA, CDR2 SQIVND (reference sequence). Sequencing used CD4+ or CD8+ T cells sorted from blood, obtained in a trial of the OX40 agonist ivuxolimab. The chain has TRBV19 and TRBJ1-6; D possibly corresponds to TRBD1 (5 bases). This sequence was found in an adult with an advanced solid tumor such as melanoma, head and neck, liver or kidney cancer. The CDR3 DNA reads TGTGCCAGTAGTAGGTCCAGGGCGACGAGCTCCTATAATTCACCCCTCCACTTT. Protein product: CASSRSRATSSYNSPLHF.